A few counts support the clone carrying this T cell receptor beta chain. The entry originates in a study of cytomegalovirus exposure and HLA in healthy donors. The PCR employed 60 Vbeta primers together with 13 Jbeta primers. Sequenced by immunoSEQ multiplex PCR; TCRdb stores in-frame clones only, minus some. Altogether around 89,000 clones are present, 65% to 80% being singletons, with the ten largest covering around 2.8%. Trimming stripped 6 bases from V and 6 bases from J, with 20 bases between. The germline V gene encodes CDR1 MNHEY and CDR2 SMNVEV (reference sequence). The CDR3 loop spans 15 amino acids.

The genes are TRBV27 and TRBJ1-1, with D maybe TRBD1 (6 bases). The sample comprised PBMCs. The receptor was isolated from a man between 35 and 55 years old in good health and CMV-seronegative. In DNA form, the CDR3 reads TGTGCCAGCAGCCTAAGGGGGACACTGAGCGCTGAAGCTTTCTTT. The encoded protein is CASSLRGTLSAEAFF.